Listed here are 17 T cell receptor beta chains from one sample, sequenced in a study of shared clonotypes between healthy human individuals. TCRdb keeps only in-frame clones here, not all; method: immunoSEQ multiplex PCR. The sample includes some 700,000 clones, 90% of them seen just once. Sequencing used memory CD8+ T cells from PBMCs. Subset noted: CD45RO+ cells pooled with CCR7-negative TemRA cells. Receptor source: a man between 18 and 29 years old in good health. Some clones in this sample may be carry-over from other donors' samples.

As for this clone: The DNA is omitted, as the CDR3 cannot be located on it reliably, and the CDR3 follows TCRdb's listing. The chain recombines TRBV7-9 with TRBJ2-1; TRBD1 is the table's D call, not checked against the DNA. The CDR3 extends over 15 residues, inclusive of both ends. Germline CDR1 and CDR2: SEHNR and FQNEAQ (reference sequence). The CDR3: CASSFGQGGPNEQFF.

This rearrangement joins TRBV2 to TRBJ1-5, with no clear D. CDR1 is SNHLY and CDR2 is FYNNEI in the germline V gene. The CDR3 sequence is 16 residues long. V was clipped by 0 bases and J by 3 bases, with 12 bases between them. DNA for the CDR3: TGTGCCAGCAGTGAAGCGCTTATGGGTTACAATCAGCCCCAGCATTTT. This sequence encodes CASSEALMGYNQPQHF.

The chain employs TRBV11-2 and TRBJ2-3, with D possibly matching TRBD2 (6 bases). Trimming removed 5 bases from V and 8 bases from J, with 11 bases in between. The germline V gene encodes CDR1 SGHAT and CDR2 FQNNGV. This CDR3 has 12 amino acids. Written as DNA, the CDR3 is TGTGCCAGCAGCCCGAGGGGAGGTACGCAGTATTTT. This translates into CASSPRGGTQYF.

The chain carries TRBV15 and TRBJ2-7; the match to TRBD2 covers 10 bases. Germline V CDR1 and CDR2: LNHNV, YYDKDF (reference sequence). With 3 bases clipped from V and 0 bases from J, the junction kept 5 bases outside the gene matches. This CDR3 is 16 amino acids long. The CDR3 DNA reads TGTGCCACCAGCAGTTGGACTAGCGGAAGCTCCTACGAGCAGTACTTC. Encoded protein: CATSSWTSGSSYEQYF.

The DNA for the CDR3 is TGCGCCAGCAGCCAAGGGAATGGCCGGAATCAGCCCCAGCATTTT. It translates to CASSQGNGRNQPQHF. The rearrangement links TRBV4-1 to TRBJ1-5; D unresolved. CDR1 MGHRA and CDR2 YSYEKL come from the germline V gene. This CDR3 comprises 15 residues. The ends were cut back, 1 base at V and 4 bases at J, with 11 bases in the middle.

This clone was seen only once. This sequence joins TRBV27 and TRBJ2-7; 7 bases are shared with TRBD1. The germline gives CDR1 MNHEY, CDR2 SMNVEV (reference sequence). The length of the CDR3 is 13 residues. The trim removed 6 bases at V and 2 bases at J, leaving 4 bases unmatched. CDR3 coding DNA: TGTGCCAGCAGCAACACAGGGGCCTACGAGCAGTACTTC. Amino acids: CASSNTGAYEQYF.

The chain has TRBV7-9 and TRBJ2-7; D is ambiguous. The V and J ends lost 4 bases and 4 bases respectively, with 11 bases between them. This CDR3 contains 13 residues. Per germline, CDR1 SEHNR and CDR2 FQNEAQ (reference sequence). CDR3 amino acids: CASSSTVLYEQYF. CDR3 sequence (DNA): TGTGCCAGCAGCTCCACCGTACTTTACGAGCAGTACTTC.

The V call is TRBV2, the J call TRBJ1-5; TRBD1 might be the D (6 bases). CDR3 length: 17 residues. V was cut by 4 bases and J by 7 bases, with 23 bases left in between. CDR1 and CDR2 (germline): SNHLY, FYNNEI. The CDR3 reads CASSGFHRERIGQPQHF. Here the CDR3 DNA reads TGTGCCAGCAGTGGATTTCACAGGGAGAGAATCGGGCAGCCCCAGCATTTT.

This clone showed up just a few times. The rearrangement links TRBV13 to TRBJ1-1; D not resolved. V was pared by 4 bases and J by 0 bases, with 12 bases between. CDR3 length: 15 residues. The germline V gene has CDR1 PRHDT and CDR2 FYEKMQ (reference sequence). Written as DNA, the CDR3 is TGTGCCAGCAGCTCCACCTTTACAGTGAACACTGAAGCTTTCTTT. Translated, it gives CASSSTFTVNTEAFF.

The chain employs TRBV10-2 and TRBJ2-1; unclear D gene. Germline V CDR1 and CDR2: WSHSY, SAAADI. Trimming cost V 4 bases and J 0 bases, with 10 bases left between them. The CDR3 consists of 15 residues. The CDR3 coding sequence is TGCGCCAGCAGTGTTTCGGGTAGCTCCTACAATGAGCAGTTCTTC. Amino acid sequence: CASSVSGSSYNEQFF.

The chain joins TRBV25-1 to TRBJ2-2; TRBD1 might be the D (6 bases). Germline V gives CDR1 MGHDK, CDR2 SYGVNS. The CDR3 is 13 residues long. V was clipped by 5 bases and J by 5 bases, with 9 bases between them. For the CDR3, the DNA is TGTGCCAGCAGTTTCACAGGGACCGGGGAGCTGTTTTTT. Its protein product is CASSFTGTGELFF.

The chain joins TRBV19 to TRBJ1-5; D is unclear. V lost 2 bases and J lost 0, with 8 bases in between. The germline gives CDR1 LNHDA, CDR2 SQIVND (reference sequence). The CDR3 spans 15 residues. The CDR3 region is CASSITSYSNQPQHF. The CDR3 bases are TGTGCCAGTAGTATAACATCCTATAGCAATCAGCCCCAGCATTTT.

The V and J genes are TRBV28 and TRBJ1-1, with D possibly matching TRBD1 (6 bases). Deletions cut 3 bases from V and 3 bases from J, with 14 bases between. Germline lookup yields CDR1 MDHEN and CDR2 SYDVKM. This CDR3 is built from 15 residues. CDR3 in amino acids: CASSFLVGGYTEAFF. CDR3 bases: TGTGCCAGCAGTTTCCTGGTAGGGGGGTACACTGAAGCTTTCTTT.

V and J are TRBV10-2 and TRBJ2-3, with 8 bases fitting TRBD2. Germline assignment: CDR1 WSHSY and CDR2 SAAADI. V gave up 10 bases and J gave up 1 base; unmatched junction bases: 7. The CDR3 consists of 14 residues. This CDR3 reads CATGVAGRTDTQYF. The CDR3 DNA sequence: TGCGCCACCGGGGTAGCGGGACGCACAGATACGCAGTATTTT.

The chain couples TRBV10-3 to TRBJ1-1, with TRBD1 matching 9 bases. The CDR3 length is 15 residues. Germline V gene data show CDR1 as ENHRY and CDR2 as SYGVKD. V was clipped by 2 bases and J by 5 bases; unmatched bases: 6. In nucleotides, the CDR3 is TGTGCCATCAGTGAGGGGACAGGGTTTGGTACTGAAGCTTTCTTT. Its translation: CAISEGTGFGTEAFF.

The chain couples TRBV27 to TRBJ1-5; possible D gene TRBD1, 5 bases. V was trimmed by 5 bases and J by 2 bases, leaving 13 bases between them. CDR3 length: 15 amino acids. The germline CDR1 and CDR2 sequences are MNHEY and SMNVEV (reference sequence). The CDR3 reads CASSPYLGGNQPQHF. CDR3 coding DNA: TGTGCCAGCAGTCCGTATCTGGGGGGCAATCAGCCCCAGCATTTT.

V gene TRBV6-1 combines with J gene TRBJ1-5, with 7 bases that match TRBD1. V was pared by 4 bases and J by 6 bases, with 9 bases of the junction left unmatched. In germline, CDR1 is MNHNS, CDR2 SASEGT. The CDR3 is made up of 15 amino acids. The DNA for the CDR3 is TGTGCCAGCAGTGGGGAGGAAGGGGGCAGTCAGCCCCAGCATTTT. Translation gives CASSGEEGGSQPQHF.